The clone carrying this TCR beta chain was counted a few times. The PCR employed 60 Vbeta primers together with 13 Jbeta primers. Sequencing was performed with immunoSEQ multiplex PCR; in TCRdb, only in-frame clones are kept and a portion is missing. The data contain some 110,000 clones, about 75% of them singletons. The sample comes from a study of cytomegalovirus exposure and HLA in healthy donors. Germline V gene sequence: CDR1 SEHNR, CDR2 FQNEAQ (reference sequence). The CDR3 covers 14 residues. Unmatched junction bases numbered 8, after V lost 5 bases and J lost 5 bases. This TCR came from a male donor in good health and CMV-seropositive. Material for sequencing was PBMCs. The rearrangement joins TRBV7-9 to TRBJ1-1; 7 bases agree with TRBD1. CDR3 amino acids: CASSKDRADTEAFF. DNA of the CDR3: TGTGCCAGCAGCAAAGACAGGGCGGATACTGAAGCTTTCTTT.